This TCR beta chain is drawn from a study of T cell responses to AZD1222 COVID-19 vaccine. Assay: immunoSEQ multiplex PCR; the TCRdb copy retains only in-frame clones and omits some. The sample lists 100,000 to 130,000 clones; around 84% were seen once. CDR1 and CDR2 from the germline V gene are SGHRS and YFSETQ. The CDR3 contains 13 residues. The germline V and J ends were trimmed by 7 bases and 5 bases, with 15 bases remaining between them. The sequence was collected from an adult in good health. This specimen was peripheral blood, taken on day 0 of AZD1222 vaccination. This rearrangement joins TRBV5-1 to TRBJ1-2, with D perhaps TRBD1 (6 bases). This CDR3 reads CASGDGTNYGYTF. CDR3 DNA: TGCGCCAGCGGGGACGGGACAAATTATGGCTACACCTTC. The variable domain in full, completed from reference TRBV5-1 and TRBJ1-2, reads KAGVTQTPRYLIKTRGQQVTLSCSPISGHRSVSWYQQTPGQGLQFLFEYFSETQRNKGNFPGRFSGRQFSNSRSEMNVSTLELGDSALYLCASGDGTNYGYTFGSGTRLTVV.